A single sample gave rise to the 5 T cell receptor beta chains below, sequenced in a study of cytomegalovirus exposure and HLA in healthy donors (dated by TCRdb to 2016 to 2017). The library was generated by the immunoSEQ multiplex PCR assay. For the multiplex PCR, a mixture combining 60 forward primers for TCR Vbeta segments and 13 reverse primers for TCR Jbeta segments was used. TCRdb mirrors the immuneACCESS table, restricted to in-frame sequences. Some clones are absent from its copies; in checked studies, under half trace to an unresolved V gene, and the reason for the others is unknown. The sample records 200,000 to 250,000 clones, roughly 90% of which are singletons. Together, the top ten hold roughly 0.99% of the sample. Input material: PBMCs. The receptor set was obtained from a young woman in good health and CMV-seronegative.

The chain employs TRBV11-2 and TRBJ2-7; 11 bases align to TRBD2. Germline V lookup: CDR1 SGHAT, CDR2 FQNNGV. CDR3 size: 16 residues. J lost 3 bases, V lost 1 base, and 5 bases had no gene match. CDR3: CASSLGLTSGIYEQYF. CDR3 coding DNA: TGTGCCAGCAGCTTAGGCCTGACTAGCGGGATCTACGAGCAGTACTTC.

This clone was seen just once. V and J are TRBV4-1 and TRBJ1-2, with 7 bases lining up with TRBD1. This CDR3 is built from 14 residues. Germline V CDR1 and CDR2: MGHRA, YSYEKL. Germline trimming cut 2 bases from V and 8 bases from J; bases unmatched to any gene: 8. The CDR3 DNA sequence: TGCGCCAGCAGCCAACCGACAGGGAGGATGGGCTACACCTTC. This codes for CASSQPTGRMGYTF.

The chain employs TRBV11-3 and TRBJ1-6, with no clear D. Germline CDR1 SGHNT, CDR2 YENEEA. The CDR3 is made up of 14 amino acids. Trimming took off 2 bases at V and 8 bases at J, with 10 bases between the two ends. CDR3 bases: TGTGCCAGCAGCTTATCTTCTACAGATTCACCCCTCCACTTT. The encoded protein is CASSLSSTDSPLHF.

The chain employs TRBV11-2 and TRBJ2-5, with TRBD2 identical over 7 bases. CDR1 SGHAT and CDR2 FQNNGV come from the germline V gene. The trim removed 0 bases at V and 5 bases at J, leaving 15 bases unmatched. This CDR3 spans 18 amino acids. CDR3: CASSLDRVGGGGTETQYF. The CDR3 region has the DNA TGTGCCAGCAGCTTAGATAGGGTAGGCGGGGGAGGAACGGAGACCCAGTACTTC.

The sample holds one count of this clone. The chain recombines TRBV6-1 with TRBJ1-5; tentatively, D is TRBD1 (6 bases). V was cut by 3 bases and J by 6 bases, with 15 bases left in between. Germline V gene data show CDR1 as MNHNS and CDR2 as SASEGT. CDR3 length: 15 residues. The CDR3 reads CASSEVYRVRQPQHF. The CDR3 nucleotides read TGTGCCAGCAGTGAGGTGTACAGGGTACGTCAGCCCCAGCATTTT.